The entry below gives a single TCR beta chain sequence along with its context. The entry originates in a study of T cell changes during pregnancy in multiple sclerosis. Assay used: immunoSEQ multiplex PCR; TCRdb lists only in-frame clones, some missing. This table has roughly 110,000 clones, about nine tenths appearing once. Trimming left V 3 bases short and J 1 base short, with 9 bases between. CDR3 length: 14 amino acids. Germline V gene sequence: CDR1 LNHDA, CDR2 SQIVND (reference sequence). Sequencing used peripheral blood, obtained in the third trimester of pregnancy. The sequence was obtained from a female donor in good health, enrolled as a control in a pregnancy study. This chain joins TRBV19 and TRBJ2-5; D is perhaps TRBD1 (5 bases). CDR3 sequence reads: CASSMRQGQETQYF. The DNA of the CDR3 is TGTGCCAGTAGTATGAGGCAGGGCCAAGAGACCCAGTACTTC.